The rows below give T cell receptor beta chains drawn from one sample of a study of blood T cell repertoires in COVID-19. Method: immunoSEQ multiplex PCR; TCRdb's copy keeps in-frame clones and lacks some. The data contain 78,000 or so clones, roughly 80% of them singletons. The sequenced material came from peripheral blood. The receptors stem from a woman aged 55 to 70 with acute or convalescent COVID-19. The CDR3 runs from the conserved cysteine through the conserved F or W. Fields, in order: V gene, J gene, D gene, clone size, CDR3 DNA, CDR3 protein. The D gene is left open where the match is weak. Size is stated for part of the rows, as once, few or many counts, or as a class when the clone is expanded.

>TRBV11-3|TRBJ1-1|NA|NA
TGTGCCAGCAGCCATAACTTTGGGGGCGTGAACACTGAAGCTTTCTTT
CASSHNFGGVNTEAFF
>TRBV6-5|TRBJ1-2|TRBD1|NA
TGTGCCAGCAGAACCGGGACAGGAAGTAATGGCTACACCTTC
CASRTGTGSNGYTF
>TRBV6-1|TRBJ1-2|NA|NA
TGTGCCAGCAGTGAATTGGGGGCCGACTATGGCTACACCTTC
CASSELGADYGYTF
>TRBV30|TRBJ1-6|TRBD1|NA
TGTGCCTGGAGCCCCGGACAGGGGCCAAATTCACCCCTCCACTTT
CAWSPGQGPNSPLHF
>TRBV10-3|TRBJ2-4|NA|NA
TGTGCCATCATAATCCCCGCGACAGAAACCATTCTAGCCAAAAACATTCAGTACTTC
CAIIIPATETILAKNIQYF
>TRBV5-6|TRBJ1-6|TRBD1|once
TGTGCCAGTCAGGGGGAAACGGGTGGTAATTCACCCCTCCACTTT
CASQGETGGNSPLHF
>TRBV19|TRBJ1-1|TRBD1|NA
TGTGCCAGTAGTATAGGTTTCGGACAGGGTAACACTGAAGCTTTCTTT
CASSIGFGQGNTEAFF
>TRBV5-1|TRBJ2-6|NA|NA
TGCGCCAGCTCTATAGTGCCCGGGGCCAACGTCCTGACTTTC
CASSIVPGANVLTF
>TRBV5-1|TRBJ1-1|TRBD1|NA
TGCGCCAGCAGCTTAGGAGACAGGGGAGCAACTGAAGCTTTCTTT
CASSLGDRGATEAFF
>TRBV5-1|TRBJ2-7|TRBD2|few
TGCGCCAGCAGAGGGACTAGCGGGTCGACCTACGAGCAGTACTTC
CASRGTSGSTYEQYF
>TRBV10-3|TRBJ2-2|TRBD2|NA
TGTGCCATCAGCTACGGAGGACTAGCGGGGGGGAACACCGGGGAGCTGTTTTTT
CAISYGGLAGGNTGELFF
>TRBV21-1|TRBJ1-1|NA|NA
TGTGCCAGCAGCACCGTTGGGAGGGATAACACTGAAGCTTTCTTT
CASSTVGRDNTEAFF
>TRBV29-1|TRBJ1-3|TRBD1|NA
TGCAGCGCCTCGACAGGGGCCCACTCTGGAAACACCATATATTTT
CSASTGAHSGNTIYF
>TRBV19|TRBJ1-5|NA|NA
TGTGCCAGTAGTTGGGCAGCTTATAGCAATCAGCCCCAGCATTTT
CASSWAAYSNQPQHF
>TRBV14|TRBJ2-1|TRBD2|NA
TGTGCCAGCAGCCCACGCCCGGGACTAGCAGCCTACAATGAGCAGTTCTTC
CASSPRPGLAAYNEQFF
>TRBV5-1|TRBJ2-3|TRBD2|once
TGCGCCAGCAGCGCCGCCGGGACTAGGGGCGCGGATACGCAGTATTTT
CASSAAGTRGADTQYF
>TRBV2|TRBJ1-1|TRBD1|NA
TGTGCCAGCAGCGAGACAGGGCCTACTGAAGCTTTCTTT
CASSETGPTEAFF
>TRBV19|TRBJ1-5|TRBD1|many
TGTGCCAGTACCCCGAGGGGGACAGGGCACCAGCCCCAGCATTTT
CASTPRGTGHQPQHF
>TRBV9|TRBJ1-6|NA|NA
TGTGCCAGCAGCGTAGGAACAGGAAATAATTCACCCCTCCACTTT
CASSVGTGNNSPLHF
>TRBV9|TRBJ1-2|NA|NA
TGTGCCAGCAGCGTAGACGGGACAAACTATGGCTACACCTTC
CASSVDGTNYGYTF
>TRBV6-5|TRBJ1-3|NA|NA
TGTGCCAGCAGCCCAACAGGGAAGGGAGGAAACACCATATATTTT
CASSPTGKGGNTIYF
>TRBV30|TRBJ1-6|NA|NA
TGTGCCTGGAGTAGGGCAGGGGAATCACCCCTCCACTTT
CAWSRAGESPLHF
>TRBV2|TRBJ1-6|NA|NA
TGTGCCAGCAGTGAGCAGGGATCACGGTCACCCCTCCACTTT
CASSEQGSRSPLHF
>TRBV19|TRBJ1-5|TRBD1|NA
TGTGCCAGTACCCGGGACAGGGACCAGCCCCAGCATTTT
CASTRDRDQPQHF
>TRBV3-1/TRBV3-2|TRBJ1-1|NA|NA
TGTGCCAGCAGCCCCACAGCGGCGGGTGAAGCTTTCTTT
CASSPTAAGEAFF
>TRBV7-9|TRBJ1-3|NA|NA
TGTGCCAGCAGCAAGACAGACTCTGGAAACACCATATATTTT
CASSKTDSGNTIYF
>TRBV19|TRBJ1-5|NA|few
TGTGCCAGTATATCCCTTGGGGGGGCGGGTCAGCCCCAGCATTTT
CASISLGGAGQPQHF
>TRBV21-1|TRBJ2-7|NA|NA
TGTGCCAGCAGCAAAGAGAGGGACATCTCCTACGAGCAGTACTTC
CASSKERDISYEQYF
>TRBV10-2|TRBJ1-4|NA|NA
TGCGCCAGCAGGGAGGGGCCAACTAATGAAAAACTGTTTTTT
CASREGPTNEKLFF